This TCR beta chain was sequenced for a study of shared clonotypes between healthy human individuals. As for the study in general: The composition of the donors was a couple of women and a few men aged 18 to 49. Study observations and caveats: In the sorted subsets, rarefaction showed sequencing was incomplete despite large depth.

Notes on this clone: Antigen specificity is unknown.

CD45RO-negative cells were positively selected for CCR7, leaving out terminally differentiated effector memory CD45RA+ cells. Germline CDR1 and CDR2: SEHNR and FQNEAQ (reference sequence). V was pared by 5 bases and J by 2 bases, with 13 bases between. This CDR3 is 14 amino acids long. This table comes from immunoSEQ multiplex PCR, and its TCRdb copy is limited to in-frame clones, with some not included. The sample consists of 500,000 to 700,000 clones, 95% of them appearing once. Sequencing used naive CD8+ T cells sorted from blood. The sequence was collected from a woman younger than 45 in good health. V is TRBV7-9 and J is TRBJ2-7; D is perhaps TRBD2 (5 bases). The CDR3 DNA reads as TGTGCCAGCAGCGCAGCTAGCAGTACCTACGAGCAGTACTTC. It specifies CASSAASSTYEQYF.